This TCR beta chain is from a study of blood T cell repertoires in COVID-19. Background on the study: The United States, Italy and Spain provided the acute and convalescent COVID-19 samples.

This clone has more than one count but fewer than ten. Original processing methods: From reference gene primer amplification, estimates of nucleated cell counts were derived. Profiled with immunoSEQ multiplex PCR; TCRdb holds only in-frame clones, not every one. The V and J calls and clone size were taken over from that table, and D and trimming were inferred from the DNA. The table has over 200,000 clones, roughly four fifths seen once. The CDR3 spans 18 residues. Everyone who took part was roughly 18 to 89 years old, and they came from about 25 US areas. Self-reported history from a screening survey and questionnaire set each donor's cohort.

This chain links TRBV21-1 with TRBJ1-3. TRBV21-1 corresponds to a pseudogene. The sequence derives from a man in his forties who had recovered from COVID-19. The sample was PBMCs or T cells enriched from blood (not recorded which). The CDR3 loop reads CASRKAAVEVWPGNTIYF. The CDR3 DNA reads TGTGCCAGCAGGAAAGCGGCGGTTGAGGTGTGGCCTGGAAACACCATATATTTT.